Below, 5 T cell receptor beta chains from the same sample are listed, as sequenced in a study of blood T cell repertoires in COVID-19. Sequencing used immunoSEQ multiplex PCR; TCRdb keeps in-frame clones, though not all of them. The sample holds approximately 300,000 clones, around 87% seen once. Sequencing input: PBMCs or T cells enriched from blood (not recorded which). The receptor source for this set is a woman aged 30 to 39 who had recovered from COVID-19.

The genes are TRBV29-1 and TRBJ1-2; D is perhaps TRBD1 (6 bases). The CDR3 totals 18 residues. V was shortened by 5 bases and J by 1 base, with 26 bases between the two germline ends. Germline CDR1 reads SQVTM; CDR2 reads ANQGSEA. As DNA, the CDR3 is TGCAGCGTTTCCCCGGCCGGTCGCGGGGGCCCCCTTAACTATGGCTACACCTTC. Amino acid sequence: CSVSPAGRGGPLNYGYTF.

V gene TRBV18 combines with J gene TRBJ1-3, with D maybe TRBD1 (6 bases). Germline loops: CDR1 KGHSH, CDR2 LQKENI. The CDR3 has 17 residues. Between the trimmed V and J ends, which lost 3 bases and 6 bases, there was a span of 21 bases. This CDR3 reads CASSPSVSQGTENTIYF. CDR3 DNA sequence: TGTGCCAGCTCACCCAGCGTAAGCCAGGGGACGGAAAACACCATATATTTT.

This chain connects TRBV27 to TRBJ2-2; D is undetermined. The V end lost 9 bases, the J end lost 5 bases, and 4 bases lay between the germline ends. Germline V gene lookup returns CDR1 MNHEY and CDR2 SMNVEV (reference sequence). CDR3 length equals 10 residues. This CDR3 is CARQTGELFF. The CDR3 DNA reads as TGTGCCAGACAAACCGGGGAGCTGTTTTTT.

A remark on this clone: The identical CDR3 is also encoded by other nucleotide sequences in the sample. The chain couples TRBV12-3 or TRBV12-4 to TRBJ1-2; D not certain. V was shortened by 4 bases and J by 8 bases, with 11 bases between the two germline ends. This CDR3 contains 12 residues. The CDR3 is CASSWFEEGYTF. CDR3 DNA sequence: TGTGCCAGCAGTTGGTTTGAGGAGGGCTACACCTTC.

The chain employs TRBV12-3 or TRBV12-4 and TRBJ1-1, with 7 nucleotides matching TRBD1. The CDR3 covers 12 residues. V dropped 5 bases and J dropped 6; count of bases not matched to a gene: 3. Written as DNA, the CDR3 is TGTGCCAGCAGTCAGGGGGTGTCTGAAGCTTTCTTT. Protein sequence: CASSQGVSEAFF.